These 17 T cell receptor beta chains share one sample of origin, sequenced in a study of human T cells and chemical hapten exposure. Noted time point: patch test 3, about 24 weeks after DPC sensitization. Treatment denoted: therapeutic diphenylcyclopropenone sensitization with weekly scalp DPC. TCRdb reanalysed the RACE reads using MiXCR and keeps one entry per CDR3 protein. Of over 150,000 distinct CDR3 sequences in the sample, about a quarter were seen once. The sequenced sample was whole blood, obtained in connection with sensitization to the hapten diphenylcyclopropenone (DPC). These TCRs come from a young woman with alopecia areata. Some clones in this sample may be carry-over from other donors' samples.

The J gene is TRBJ2-5, the V gene TRBV7-2; no definite D call. This CDR3 region has 14 residues. CDR1 and CDR2 from the germline V gene are SGHTA and FQGNSA. The V and J ends lost 5 bases and 1 base respectively, with 11 bases between them. The CDR3 DNA is TGTGCCAGCAGCGCCCGGCTAACCCAAGAGACCCAGTACTTC. It is translated as CASSARLTQETQYF.

V is TRBV5-4 and J is TRBJ1-1, with D possibly TRBD1 on 5 matching bases. The length of the CDR3 is 15 residues. Per germline, CDR1 SGHNT and CDR2 YYREEE (reference sequence). V was cut by 2 bases and J by 0 bases, with 11 bases left in between. The CDR3 sequence: CASSFGGEMNTEAFF. The DNA of the CDR3 is TGTGCCAGCAGCTTTGGGGGGGAGATGAACACTGAAGCTTTCTTT.

The genes are TRBV7-2 and TRBJ2-7; a possible D gene is TRBD2 (5 bases). This CDR3 region has 12 residues. Trimming took 6 bases from V and 2 from J, leaving 8 bases between them. Germline assignment: CDR1 SGHTA and CDR2 FQGNSA. In nucleotides, the CDR3 is TGTGCCAGCAGGGGTAGCGCCTACGAGCAGTACTTC. This sequence encodes CASRGSAYEQYF.

The chain employs TRBV4-2 and TRBJ2-1, with D perhaps assigned TRBD1 or TRBD2 (5 bases each). CDR3 size: 15 residues. Trimming shortened V by 1 base and J by 4 bases, and 11 bases separated the two germline ends. Germline V gene data show CDR1 as LGHNA and CDR2 as YNFKEQ. The CDR3 loop reads CASSQAEGRYNEQFF. The CDR3 nucleotides read TGTGCCAGCAGCCAAGCCGAGGGACGATACAATGAGCAGTTCTTC.

A few counts support this clonotype. CDR3 protein: CASSSGLAAYNEQFF. The CDR3 coding sequence is TGTGCCAGCAGTTCGGGACTAGCGGCCTACAATGAGCAGTTCTTC. The chain links TRBV2 to TRBJ2-1; the match to TRBD2 covers 11 bases. V shed 5 bases, J shed 2 bases, and the junction held 2 bases outside the gene matches. CDR1 and CDR2 (germline): SNHLY, FYNNEI. This CDR3 comprises 15 residues.

The CDR3: CSVGGPGTSEQYF. The CDR3 DNA is TGCAGCGTTGGAGGACCCGGGACATCTGAGCAGTACTTC. The rearrangement joins TRBV29-1 to TRBJ2-7; a weak D match, TRBD1 (6 bases). The germline V gene has CDR1 SQVTM and CDR2 ANQGSEA. Trimming stripped 4 bases from V and 7 bases from J, with 17 bases between. The CDR3 runs to 13 residues.

CDR3: CASSLGGQGLNIQYF. CDR3 bases: TGCGCCAGCAGCTTGGGAGGACAGGGGCTAAACATTCAGTACTTC. The V and J genes are TRBV5-1 and TRBJ2-4, with 9 positions matching TRBD1. CDR1 and CDR2 (germline): SGHRS, YFSETQ. J was trimmed by 6 bases and V by 0 bases; bases with no gene match: 4. This CDR3 spans 15 amino acids.

This clonotype was counted between two and nine times. V and J are TRBV29-1 and TRBJ2-1; D is ambiguous. Germline CDR1 SQVTM, CDR2 ANQGSEA. Trimming cost V 6 bases and J 0 bases, with 6 bases left between them. This CDR3 region has 12 residues. The CDR3 loop reads CSVWGSYNEQFF. In nucleotides, the CDR3 is TGCAGCGTATGGGGCTCCTACAATGAGCAGTTCTTC.

The sample holds a few counts of this clonotype. The V call is TRBV5-4, the J call TRBJ2-1; unclear D gene. The ends were cut back, 4 bases at V and 5 bases at J, with 10 bases in the middle. This CDR3 spans 13 amino acids. Per the germline V gene, CDR1 is SGHNT and CDR2 is YYREEE (reference sequence). The DNA of the CDR3 is TGTGCCAGCAGCACCGGACCAGACAATGAGCAGTTCTTC. As protein: CASSTGPDNEQFF.

This chain joins TRBV25-1 and TRBJ2-3, with 8 bases aligning to TRBD2. Trimming removed 3 bases from V and 4 bases from J; junction bases left unmatched: 6. CDR1 and CDR2 (germline): MGHDK, SYGVNS. The CDR3 spans 15 residues. The CDR3 nucleotides read TGTGCCAGCAGTGAGATAGCGGGACTCGCAGATACGCAGTATTTT. Its translation: CASSEIAGLADTQYF.

The CDR3 DNA is TGCGCCAGCAGTCTTGGGGCTAGCGGGAATAATGAGCAGTTCTTC. It translates to CASSLGASGNNEQFF. The V gene is TRBV4-3, the J gene TRBJ2-1, with 9 bases lining up with TRBD2. The trim removed 6 bases at V and 7 bases at J, leaving 10 bases unmatched. Germline values: CDR1 LGHNA, CDR2 YSLEER. The CDR3 totals 15 residues.

This clonotype was found a few times. The chain employs TRBV20-1 and TRBJ2-5; possible D gene TRBD2, 5 bases. Germline values: CDR1 DFQATT, CDR2 SNEGSKA (reference sequence). The CDR3 has 11 residues. V lost 1 base to trimming and J lost 5 bases, with 5 bases between them. The CDR3 bases are TGCAGTGCTAGAGGAGGGGAGACCCAGTACTTC. Amino acid sequence: CSARGGETQYF.

This clonotype was seen a handful of times. This chain links TRBV4-2 with TRBJ1-1; D is unclear. The CDR3 has 14 residues. Germline V lookup: CDR1 LGHNA, CDR2 YNFKEQ. Trimming cost V 0 bases and J 0 bases, with 5 bases left between them. The CDR3 protein is CASSQEVVNTEAFF. CDR3 DNA sequence: TGTGCCAGCAGCCAAGAGGTCGTGAACACTGAAGCTTTCTTT.

V and J are TRBV12-3 or TRBV12-4 and TRBJ2-7; TRBD1 is a possible D gene (6 bases). V lost 3 bases to trimming and J lost 2 bases, with 17 bases between them. The CDR3 contains 16 residues. The CDR3 protein is CASSLGSGTRTYEQYF. The CDR3 DNA sequence: TGTGCCAGCAGTTTGGGGTCTGGGACACGTACCTACGAGCAGTACTTC.

The CDR3 nucleotides are TGCGCCAGCAGCCACGCGCCGGGACAGCCTAACTATGGCTACACCTTC. Translating gives CASSHAPGQPNYGYTF. This sequence joins TRBV4-1 and TRBJ1-2, with TRBD1 matching over 7 bases. The germline gives CDR1 MGHRA, CDR2 YSYEKL. J was trimmed by 0 bases and V by 3 bases; bases with no gene match: 7. This CDR3 is built from 16 residues.

This clonotype was detected a few times. The genes are TRBV6-1 and TRBJ2-4; 10 bases match TRBD1. The CDR3 loop spans 18 amino acids. The germline CDR1 and CDR2 sequences are MNHNS and SASEGT. The V gene end was trimmed by 6 bases and the J gene end by 0 bases; junction bases not matched to a gene: 11. The CDR3 loop is CASSPLRDRGLAKNIQYF. Here the CDR3 DNA reads TGTGCCAGCAGCCCCCTGAGGGACAGGGGACTAGCCAAAAACATTCAGTACTTC.

The chain joins TRBV7-2 to TRBJ2-3, with no clear D. V lost 1 base to trimming and J lost 4 bases, with 9 bases between them. This CDR3 comprises 14 residues. CDR1 is SGHTA and CDR2 is FQGNSA in the germline V gene. CDR3 sequence (DNA): TGTGCCAGCAGCTTAGTTCTCCGCCCAGATACGCAGTATTTT. Its translation is CASSLVLRPDTQYF.